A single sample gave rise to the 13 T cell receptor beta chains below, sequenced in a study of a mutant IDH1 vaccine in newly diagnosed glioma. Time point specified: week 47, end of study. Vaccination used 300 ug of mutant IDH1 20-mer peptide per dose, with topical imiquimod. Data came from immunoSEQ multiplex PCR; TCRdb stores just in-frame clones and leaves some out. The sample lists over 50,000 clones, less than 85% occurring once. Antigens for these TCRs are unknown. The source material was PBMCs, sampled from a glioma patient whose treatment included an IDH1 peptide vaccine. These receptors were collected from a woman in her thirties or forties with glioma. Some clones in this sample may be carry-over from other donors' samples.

In nucleotides, the CDR3 is TGTGCCAGCAGTGCCGGCTACGAGCAGTACTTC. Encoded protein: CASSAGYEQYF. The V call is TRBV25-1, the J call TRBJ2-7; D is undetermined. The CDR3 is made up of 11 amino acids. Trimming stripped 4 bases from V and 3 bases from J, with 4 bases between. Germline V gene sequence: CDR1 MGHDK, CDR2 SYGVNS.

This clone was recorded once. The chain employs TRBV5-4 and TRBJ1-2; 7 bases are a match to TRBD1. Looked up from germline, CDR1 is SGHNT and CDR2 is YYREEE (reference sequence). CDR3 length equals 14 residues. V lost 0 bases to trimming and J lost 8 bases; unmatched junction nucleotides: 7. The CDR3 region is CASSLGQGDRGYTF. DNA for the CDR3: TGTGCCAGCAGCTTGGGACAGGGTGATCGAGGCTACACCTTC.

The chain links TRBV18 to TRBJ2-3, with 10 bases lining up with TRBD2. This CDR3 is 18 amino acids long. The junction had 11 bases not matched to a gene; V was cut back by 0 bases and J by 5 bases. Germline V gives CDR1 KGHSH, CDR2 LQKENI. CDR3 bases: TGTGCCAGCTCACCACCAAACGCGCTAGCGGGGGCCGTAGATACGCAGTATTTT. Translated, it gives CASSPPNALAGAVDTQYF.

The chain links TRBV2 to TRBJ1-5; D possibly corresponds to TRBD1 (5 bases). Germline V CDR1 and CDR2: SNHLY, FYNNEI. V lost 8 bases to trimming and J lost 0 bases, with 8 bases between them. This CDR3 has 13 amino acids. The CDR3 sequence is CASQQDSNQPQHF. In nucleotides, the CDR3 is TGTGCCAGCCAACAGGATAGCAATCAGCCCCAGCATTTT.

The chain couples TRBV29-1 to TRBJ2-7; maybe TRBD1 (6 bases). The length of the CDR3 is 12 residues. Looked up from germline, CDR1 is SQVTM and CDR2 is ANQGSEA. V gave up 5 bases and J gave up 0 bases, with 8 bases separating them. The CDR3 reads CSVRDNSYEQYF. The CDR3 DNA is TGCAGCGTTAGGGACAACTCCTACGAGCAGTACTTC.

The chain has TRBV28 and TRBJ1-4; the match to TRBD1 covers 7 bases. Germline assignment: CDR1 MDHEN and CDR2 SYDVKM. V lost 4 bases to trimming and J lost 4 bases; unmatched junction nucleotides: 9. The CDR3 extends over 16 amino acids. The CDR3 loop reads CASSSLSTGINEKLFF. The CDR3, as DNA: TGTGCCAGCAGTTCACTATCGACAGGGATTAATGAAAAACTGTTTTTT.

The CDR3 sequence: CASEAGGTDTQYF. The CDR3 nucleotides read TGTGCCAGCGAGGCGGGAGGCACAGATACGCAGTATTTT. This chain links TRBV2 with TRBJ2-3; 7 positions agree with TRBD2. CDR3 length: 13 residues. Germline CDR1 is SNHLY and CDR2 is FYNNEI. The V gene end was trimmed by 8 bases and the J gene end by 1 base; junction bases not matched to a gene: 3.

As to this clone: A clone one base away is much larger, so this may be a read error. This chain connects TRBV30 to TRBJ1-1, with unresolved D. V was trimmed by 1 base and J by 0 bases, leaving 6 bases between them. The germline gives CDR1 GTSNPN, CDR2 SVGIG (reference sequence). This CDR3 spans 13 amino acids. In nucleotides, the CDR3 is TGTGCCTGGAGTGCTTCGATGAACACTGAAGCTTTCTTT. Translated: CAWSASMNTEAFF.

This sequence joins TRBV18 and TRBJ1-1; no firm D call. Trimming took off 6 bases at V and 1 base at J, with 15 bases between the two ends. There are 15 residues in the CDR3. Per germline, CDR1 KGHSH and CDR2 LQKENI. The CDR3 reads CASSPARVENTEAFF. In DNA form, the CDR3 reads TGTGCCAGCTCCCCGGCTCGAGTCGAGAACACTGAAGCTTTCTTT.

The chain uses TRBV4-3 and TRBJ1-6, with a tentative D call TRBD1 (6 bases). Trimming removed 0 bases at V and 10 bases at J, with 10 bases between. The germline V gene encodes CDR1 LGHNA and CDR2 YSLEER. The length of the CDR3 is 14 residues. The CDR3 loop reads CASSQEGGGSPLHF. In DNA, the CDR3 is TGCGCCAGCAGCCAAGAAGGGGGTGGATCACCCCTCCACTTT.

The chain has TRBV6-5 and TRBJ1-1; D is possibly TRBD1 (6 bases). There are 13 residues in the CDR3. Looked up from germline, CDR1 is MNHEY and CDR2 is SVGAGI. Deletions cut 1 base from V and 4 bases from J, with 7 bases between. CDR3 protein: CASSYLQGTEAFF. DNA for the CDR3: TGTGCCAGCAGTTACTTACAGGGCACTGAAGCTTTCTTT.

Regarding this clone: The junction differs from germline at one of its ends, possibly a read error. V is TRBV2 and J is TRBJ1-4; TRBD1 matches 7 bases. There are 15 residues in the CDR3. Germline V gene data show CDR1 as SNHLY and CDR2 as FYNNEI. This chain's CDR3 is CAGSELGQRNEKLFF. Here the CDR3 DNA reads TGTGCCGGCAGTGAGTTGGGACAGAGGAATGAAAAACTGTTTTTT.

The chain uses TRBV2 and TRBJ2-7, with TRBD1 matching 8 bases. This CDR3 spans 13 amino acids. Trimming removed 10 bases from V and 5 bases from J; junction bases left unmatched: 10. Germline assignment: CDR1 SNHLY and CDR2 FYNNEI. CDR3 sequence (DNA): TGTGCCACTTCCGGACAGGGTATCAACGAGCAGTACTTC. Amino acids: CATSGQGINEQYF.